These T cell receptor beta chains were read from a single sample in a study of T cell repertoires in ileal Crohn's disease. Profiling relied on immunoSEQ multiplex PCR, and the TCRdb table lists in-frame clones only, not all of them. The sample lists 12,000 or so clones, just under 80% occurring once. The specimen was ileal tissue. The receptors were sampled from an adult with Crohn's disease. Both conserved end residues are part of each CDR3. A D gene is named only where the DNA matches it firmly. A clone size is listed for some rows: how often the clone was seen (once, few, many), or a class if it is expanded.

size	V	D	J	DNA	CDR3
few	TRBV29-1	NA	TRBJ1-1	TGCAGCGTGTCCCCAGGGTATGGTAGCTCTGAAGCTTTCTTT	CSVSPGYGSSEAFF
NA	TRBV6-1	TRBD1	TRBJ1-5	TGTGCCAGCAGAGACAGGGGGCGAGAAGGTCAGCCCCAGCATTTT	CASRDRGREGQPQHF
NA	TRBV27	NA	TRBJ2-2	TGTGCCAGCAGTTTCAGGGTTTCGACCACCGGGGAGCTGTTTTTT	CASSFRVSTTGELFF
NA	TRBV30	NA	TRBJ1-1	TGTGCCTCGATCCCCGGGACTGAAGCTTTCTTT	CASIPGTEAFF
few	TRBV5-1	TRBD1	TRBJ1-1	TGCGCCAGCAGCTTAGCTGGGACAGCGAACACTGAAGCTTTCTTT	CASSLAGTANTEAFF
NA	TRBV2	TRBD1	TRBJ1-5	TGTGCCAGCAGTGTCGTCCGGACAGGGCACCAGCCCCAGCATTTT	CASSVVRTGHQPQHF
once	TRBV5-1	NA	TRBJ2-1	TGCGCCAGCAGCTTCCGGGACACACAGTGGGAGCAGTTCTTC	CASSFRDTQWEQFF
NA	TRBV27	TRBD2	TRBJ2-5	TGTGCCAGCAGTTCCTTAGCGGGGGGCCCTTGGGCCCAGTACTTC	CASSSLAGGPWAQYF
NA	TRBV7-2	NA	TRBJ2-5	TGTGCCAGCAGCTTAAGCCGAGAGACCCAGTACTTC	CASSLSRETQYF
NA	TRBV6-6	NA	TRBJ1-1	TGTGCCAGCAGAAATGGAGGTATAACTGAAGCTTTCTTT	CASRNGGITEAFF